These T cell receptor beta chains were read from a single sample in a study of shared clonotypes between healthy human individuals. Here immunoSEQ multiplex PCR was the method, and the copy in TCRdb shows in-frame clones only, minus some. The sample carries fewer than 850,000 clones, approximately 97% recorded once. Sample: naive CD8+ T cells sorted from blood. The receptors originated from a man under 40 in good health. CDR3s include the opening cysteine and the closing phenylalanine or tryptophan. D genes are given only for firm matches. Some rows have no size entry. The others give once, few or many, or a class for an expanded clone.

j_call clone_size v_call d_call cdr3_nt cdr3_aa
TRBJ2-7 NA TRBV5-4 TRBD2 TGTGCCAGCAGCTTGTGGGGGACTAGCGACTACGAGCAGTACTTC CASSLWGTSDYEQYF
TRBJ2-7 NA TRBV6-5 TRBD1 TGTGCCAGCAGTCCTGGACAGGGGGCATCTGAGCAGTACTTC CASSPGQGASEQYF
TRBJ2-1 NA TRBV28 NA TGTGCCAGCAGTTTCCGGAATAATCGCTCCTACAATGAGCAGTTCTTC CASSFRNNRSYNEQFF
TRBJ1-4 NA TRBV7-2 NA TGTGCCAGCAGCTTAGGGGGAGGTGGGAATGAAAAACTGTTTTTT CASSLGGGGNEKLFF
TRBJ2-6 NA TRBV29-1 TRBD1 TGCAGCGTTACGGACAGGGCCCTATCCTCTGGGGCCAACGTCCTGACTTTC CSVTDRALSSGANVLTF
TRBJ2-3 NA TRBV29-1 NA TGCAGCGTGGGGGGAGGTGAAGGACTCACAGATACGCAGTATTTT CSVGGGEGLTDTQYF
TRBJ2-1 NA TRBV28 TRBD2 TGTGCCAGCAGTCGTCTAGCGGGAGGTAATGAGCAGTTCTTC CASSRLAGGNEQFF
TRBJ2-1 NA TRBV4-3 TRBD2 TGCGCCAGCAGCCAAGATGCGGGGGGCTCCTACAATGAGCAGTTCTTC CASSQDAGGSYNEQFF
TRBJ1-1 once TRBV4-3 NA TGCGCCAGCAGCCAAGATCTCCAGGGCGCGAACACTGAAGCTTTCTTT CASSQDLQGANTEAFF
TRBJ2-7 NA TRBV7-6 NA TGTGCCAGCGGCCTAAGACTAGACGACTACGAGCAGTACTTC CASGLRLDDYEQYF
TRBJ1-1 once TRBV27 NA TGTGCCAGCAGTTTAAAGGGGGCTGAAGCTTTCTTT CASSLKGAEAFF
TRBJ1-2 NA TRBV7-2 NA TGTGCCAGCAGCACGGGACCGATGTACGGCTACACCTTC CASSTGPMYGYTF
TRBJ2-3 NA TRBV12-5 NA TGTGCTAGTGGTTTGGAGGGGGGAGATACGCAGTATTTT CASGLEGGDTQYF
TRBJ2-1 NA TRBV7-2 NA TGTGCCAGCAGCCCAGGTTTGGAATACAATGAGCAGTTCTTC CASSPGLEYNEQFF
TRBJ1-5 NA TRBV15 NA TGTGCCACCAGCAAGGGGGTCTCTCAGCCCCAGCATTTT CATSKGVSQPQHF
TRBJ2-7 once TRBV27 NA TGTGCCAGCAGTGCCTGGGGGCCAACTACCTACGAGCAGTACTTC CASSAWGPTTYEQYF
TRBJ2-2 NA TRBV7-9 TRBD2 TGTGCCAGCAGCTTAAGTGTGTTCCTAGCGGAGAACACCGGGGAGCTGTTTTTT CASSLSVFLAENTGELFF
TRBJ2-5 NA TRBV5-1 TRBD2 TGCGCCAGCAGCTTAGCCCTAGCGGGAGGGAAAGAGACCCAGTACTTC CASSLALAGGKETQYF
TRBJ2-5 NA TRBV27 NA TGTGCCAGCCTAGATGGACTAAGAGAGACCCAGTACTTC CASLDGLRETQYF
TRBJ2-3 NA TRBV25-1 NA TGTGCCAGCAGTGCCGACTTAGTGGGGGGCACAGATACGCAGTATTTT CASSADLVGGTDTQYF
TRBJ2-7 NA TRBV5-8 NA TGTGCCAGCAGCTCAGACATCAACAACTACGAGCAGTACTTC CASSSDINNYEQYF
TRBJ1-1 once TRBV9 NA TGTGCCAGCAGCGTAGCTTCCGGCACTGAAGCTTTCTTT CASSVASGTEAFF
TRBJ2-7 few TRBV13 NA TGTGCCAGCAGCGCAGCCTACGAGCAGTACTTC CASSAAYEQYF
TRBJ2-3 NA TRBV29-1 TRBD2 TGCAGCGTAATACTAGCGGGAGGGGCAGATACGCAGTATTTT CSVILAGGADTQYF
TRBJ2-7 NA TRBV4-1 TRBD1 TGCGCCAGCAGCCAATCGTGGGGACAGAGCTACGAGCAGTACTTC CASSQSWGQSYEQYF
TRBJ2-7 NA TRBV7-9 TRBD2 TGTGCCAGCAGTCCGGATGGCGGGAGGGCCCGCTCCTACGAGCAGTACTTC CASSPDGGRARSYEQYF
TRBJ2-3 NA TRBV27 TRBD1 TGTGCCAGCCTCCCCGGGACAGGGGGCACAGATACGCAGTATTTT CASLPGTGGTDTQYF
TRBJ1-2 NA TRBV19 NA TGTGCCAGTAGTATAGACAGCGCGGGACACTCCAACTATGGCTACACCTTC CASSIDSAGHSNYGYTF
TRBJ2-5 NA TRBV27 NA TGTGCCAGCAGTACCCGACAGGCCCAAGAGACCCAGTACTTC CASSTRQAQETQYF
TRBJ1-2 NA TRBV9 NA TGTGCCAGCAGCGCCAGAGCATACGGCTACACCTTC CASSARAYGYTF
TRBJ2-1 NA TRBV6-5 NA TGTGCCAGCAGTTACTCTGAAAACAATGAGCAGTTCTTC CASSYSENNEQFF
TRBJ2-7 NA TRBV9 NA TGTGCCAGCAGCGTAGATCGTTACGGGTCGTACGAGCAGTACTTC CASSVDRYGSYEQYF
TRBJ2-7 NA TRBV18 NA TGTGCCAGCGCATTCAGAGAATCCTACGAGCAGTACTTC CASAFRESYEQYF
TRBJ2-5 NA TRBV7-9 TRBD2 TGTGCCAGCAGCCAAGGACTAGCGTGGGAGACCCAGTACTTC CASSQGLAWETQYF
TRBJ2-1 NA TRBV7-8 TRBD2 TGTGCCAGCAGCTATTTCCTAGCGGGTGACAATGAGCAGTTCTTC CASSYFLAGDNEQFF
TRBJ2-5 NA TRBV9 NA TGTGCCAGCGCCACGGACAGCGAGACCCAGTACTTC CASATDSETQYF
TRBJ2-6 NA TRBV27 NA TGTGCCAGCAGCCCAATAATCGACAGCCCCTCTGGGGCCAACGTCCTGACTTTC CASSPIIDSPSGANVLTF
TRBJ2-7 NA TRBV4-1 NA TGCGCCAGCAGCCAAGTCCGAGGTTACTACGAGCAGTACTTC CASSQVRGYYEQYF
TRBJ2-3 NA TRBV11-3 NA TGTGCCAGCAGCTCACCAGACAACACAGATACGCAGTATTTT CASSSPDNTDTQYF
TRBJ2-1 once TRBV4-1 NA TGCGCCAGCAGCCAAGTGATGTCCCGGGCCAATGAGCAGTTCTTC CASSQVMSRANEQFF
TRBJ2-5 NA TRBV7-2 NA TGTGCCAGCAGCTATTCTCCGGGAACTCTCACTGGGCAAGAGACCCAGTACTTC CASSYSPGTLTGQETQYF
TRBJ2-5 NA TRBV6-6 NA TGTGCCAGCAGTTACAGGGGGGAGACCCAGTACTTC CASSYRGETQYF
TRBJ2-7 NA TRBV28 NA TGTGCCAGCAGCCTGTCGGTTCGAATAACCTACGAGCAGTACTTC CASSLSVRITYEQYF
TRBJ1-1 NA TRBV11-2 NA TGTGCCAGCAGCACCCCGACAGGGAACACTGAAGCTTTCTTT CASSTPTGNTEAFF
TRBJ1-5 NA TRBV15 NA TGTGCCACCAGCAAGGACACCTGGAGCAATCAGCCCCAGCATTTT CATSKDTWSNQPQHF
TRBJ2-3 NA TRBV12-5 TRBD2 TGTGCTAGTGGTTTGTCAGAGACTAGCGGTAACACAGATACGCAGTATTTT CASGLSETSGNTDTQYF
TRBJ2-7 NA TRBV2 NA TGTGCCAGCAGTGAAGGGCGGACCTCCTACGAGCAGTACTTC CASSEGRTSYEQYF
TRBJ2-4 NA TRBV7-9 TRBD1 TGTGCCAGCAGTTCGTCCCGGGACAGGGAAGGGATAAAATTGGACATTCAGTACTTC CASSSSRDREGIKLDIQYF
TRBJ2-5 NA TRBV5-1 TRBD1 TGCGCCAGCAGCTGGACAGGGGGCAGGGAGACCCAGTACTTC CASSWTGGRETQYF
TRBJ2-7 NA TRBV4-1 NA TGCGCCAGCAGCCAAGTCGGGGGATCCTACGAGCAGTACTTC CASSQVGGSYEQYF
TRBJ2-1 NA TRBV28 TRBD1 TGTGCCAGCCAGACAGGGACTGAGCAGTTCTTC CASQTGTEQFF
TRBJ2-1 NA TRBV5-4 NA TGTGCCAGCAGTCAGGATCTCACCTACAATGAGCAGTTCTTC CASSQDLTYNEQFF
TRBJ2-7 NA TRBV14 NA TGTGCCAGCAGCCAAGTCGCCTTAGGGTTCGAGCAGTACTTC CASSQVALGFEQYF
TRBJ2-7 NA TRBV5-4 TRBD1 TGTGCCAGCAGCACGGGACAGGGGATGGTCCGCTACGAGCAGTACTTC CASSTGQGMVRYEQYF
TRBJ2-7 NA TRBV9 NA TGTGCCAGCAGCGTAGAGGGATCTTACGAGCAGTACTTC CASSVEGSYEQYF
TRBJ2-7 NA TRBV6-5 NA TGTGCCAGCAGTTTACAGGGTGCGTTTGACGAGCAGTACTTC CASSLQGAFDEQYF